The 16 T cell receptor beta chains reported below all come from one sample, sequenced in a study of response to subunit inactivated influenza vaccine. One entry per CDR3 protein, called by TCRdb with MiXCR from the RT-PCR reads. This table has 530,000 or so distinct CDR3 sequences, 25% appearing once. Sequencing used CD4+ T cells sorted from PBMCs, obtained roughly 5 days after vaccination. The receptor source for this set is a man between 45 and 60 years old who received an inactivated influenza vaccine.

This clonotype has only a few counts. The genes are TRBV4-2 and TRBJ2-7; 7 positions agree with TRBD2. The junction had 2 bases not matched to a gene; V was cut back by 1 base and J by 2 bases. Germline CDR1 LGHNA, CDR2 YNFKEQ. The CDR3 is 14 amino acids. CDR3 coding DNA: TGTGCCAGCAGCCAAGTGGCGGGAGCCTACGAGCAGTACTTC. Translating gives CASSQVAGAYEQYF.

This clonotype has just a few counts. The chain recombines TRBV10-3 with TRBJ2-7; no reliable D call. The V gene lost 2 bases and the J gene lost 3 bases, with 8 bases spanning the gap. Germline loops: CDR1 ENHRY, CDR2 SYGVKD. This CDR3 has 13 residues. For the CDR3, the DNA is TGTGCCATCAGTGAGCGTACAAACTACGAGCAGTACTTC. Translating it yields CAISERTNYEQYF.

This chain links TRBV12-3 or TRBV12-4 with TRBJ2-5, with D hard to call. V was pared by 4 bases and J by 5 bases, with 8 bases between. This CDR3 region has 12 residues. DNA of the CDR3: TGTGCCAGCAGTTCCCCCGGGGAGACCCAGTACTTC. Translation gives CASSSPGETQYF.

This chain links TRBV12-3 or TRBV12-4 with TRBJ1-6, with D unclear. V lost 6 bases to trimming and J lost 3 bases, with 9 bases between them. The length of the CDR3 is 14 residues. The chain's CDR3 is CASSLAIYNSPLHF. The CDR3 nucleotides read TGTGCCAGCAGCCTCGCGATCTATAATTCACCCCTCCACTTT.

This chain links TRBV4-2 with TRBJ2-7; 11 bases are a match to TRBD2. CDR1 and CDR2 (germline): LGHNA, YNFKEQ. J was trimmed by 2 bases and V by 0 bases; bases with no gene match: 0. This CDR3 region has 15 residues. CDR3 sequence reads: CASSQETSGAYEQYF. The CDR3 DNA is TGTGCCAGCAGCCAAGAGACTAGCGGGGCCTACGAGCAGTACTTC.

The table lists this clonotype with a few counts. In nucleotides, the CDR3 is TGTGCCAGCAGCTTAGCGCGGGGGGTACTGAATGAGCAGTTCTTC. It encodes CASSLARGVLNEQFF. This chain links TRBV7-2 with TRBJ2-1; TRBD2 agrees at 8 bases. J was trimmed by 7 bases and V by 0 bases; bases with no gene match: 5. The CDR3 totals 15 residues. Germline assignment: CDR1 SGHTA and CDR2 FQGNSA. Full variable domain (remainder filled in from reference TRBV7-2 and TRBJ2-1): GAGVSQSPSNKVTEKGKDVELRCDPISGHTALYWYRQSLGQGLEFLIYFQGNSAPDKSGLPSDRFSAERTGGSVSTLTIQRTQQEDSAVYLCASSLARGVLNEQFFGPGTRLTVL.

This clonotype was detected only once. CDR3 bases: TGTGCCAGCAGCTTAGGGGTGGGAGGGGGAACCTACGAGCAGTACTTC. It encodes CASSLGVGGGTYEQYF. V gene TRBV7-2 combines with J gene TRBJ2-7; D perhaps matches TRBD2 (7 bases). The germline V gene has CDR1 SGHTA and CDR2 FQGNSA. Trimming removed 1 base from V and 2 bases from J, with 15 bases in between. The CDR3 is 16 amino acids.

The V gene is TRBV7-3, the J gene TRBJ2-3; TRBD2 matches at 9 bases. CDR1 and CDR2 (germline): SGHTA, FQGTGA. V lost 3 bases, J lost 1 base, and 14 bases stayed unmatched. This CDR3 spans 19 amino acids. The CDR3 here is CASSLGRGGLAARTDTQYF. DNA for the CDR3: TGTGCCAGCAGCTTGGGGCGGGGGGGGTTGGCGGCCCGCACAGATACGCAGTATTTT.

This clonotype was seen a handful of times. DNA for the CDR3: TGTGCCATCAGTAGGACAGACAACACAGATACGCAGTATTTT. Encoded protein: CAISRTDNTDTQYF. This chain uses TRBV10-3 with TRBJ2-3, with D tentatively TRBD1 (6 bases). CDR3 length: 14 amino acids. The germline V gene has CDR1 ENHRY and CDR2 SYGVKD. Trimming took off 5 bases at V and 2 bases at J, with 11 bases between the two ends.

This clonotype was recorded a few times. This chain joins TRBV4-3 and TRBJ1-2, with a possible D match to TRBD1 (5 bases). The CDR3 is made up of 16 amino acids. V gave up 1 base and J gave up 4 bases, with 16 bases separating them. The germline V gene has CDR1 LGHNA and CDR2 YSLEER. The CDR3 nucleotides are TGCGCCAGCAGCCAAGGAGGTTCAGGGCGGGTCTATGGCTACACCTTC. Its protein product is CASSQGGSGRVYGYTF.

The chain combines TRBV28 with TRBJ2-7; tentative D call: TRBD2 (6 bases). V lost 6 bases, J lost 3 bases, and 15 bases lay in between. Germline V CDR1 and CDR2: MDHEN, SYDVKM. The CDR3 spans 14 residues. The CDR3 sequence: CASRAAGSGYEQYF. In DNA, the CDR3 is TGTGCCAGCAGAGCTGCGGGGTCTGGCTACGAGCAGTACTTC.

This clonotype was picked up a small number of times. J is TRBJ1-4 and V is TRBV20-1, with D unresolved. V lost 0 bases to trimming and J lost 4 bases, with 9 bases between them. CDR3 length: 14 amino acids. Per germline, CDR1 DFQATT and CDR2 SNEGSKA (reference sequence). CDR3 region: CSARDRRNNEKLFF. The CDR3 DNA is TGCAGTGCTAGAGATCGACGGAATAATGAAAAACTGTTTTTT.

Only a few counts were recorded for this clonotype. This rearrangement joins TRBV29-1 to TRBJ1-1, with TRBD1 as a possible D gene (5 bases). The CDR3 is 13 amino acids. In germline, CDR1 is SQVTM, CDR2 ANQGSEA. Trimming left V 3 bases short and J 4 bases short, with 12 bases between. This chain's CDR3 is CSVDWGVGTEAFF. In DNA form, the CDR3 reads TGCAGCGTTGATTGGGGGGTGGGCACTGAAGCTTTCTTT. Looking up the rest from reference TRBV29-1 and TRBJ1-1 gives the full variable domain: SAVISQKPSRDICQRGTSLTIQCQVDSQVTMMFWYRQQPGQSLTLIATANQGSEATYESGFVIDKFPISRPNLTFSTLTVSNMSPEDSSIYLCSVDWGVGTEAFFGQGTRLTVV.

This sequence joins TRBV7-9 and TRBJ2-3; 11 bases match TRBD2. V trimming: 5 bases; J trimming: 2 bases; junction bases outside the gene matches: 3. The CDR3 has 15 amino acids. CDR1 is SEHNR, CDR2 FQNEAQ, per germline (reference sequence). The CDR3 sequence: CASSAGLAVTDTQYF. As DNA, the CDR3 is TGTGCCAGCAGCGCGGGACTAGCGGTCACAGATACGCAGTATTTT.

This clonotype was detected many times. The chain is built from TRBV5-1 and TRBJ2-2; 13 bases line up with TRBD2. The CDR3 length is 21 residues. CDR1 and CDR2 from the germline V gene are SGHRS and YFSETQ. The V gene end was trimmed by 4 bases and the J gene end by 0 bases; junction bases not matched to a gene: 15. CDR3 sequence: CASSPRTGLAGTIANTGELFF. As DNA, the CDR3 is TGCGCCAGCAGCCCACGGACGGGACTAGCGGGGACCATCGCGAACACCGGGGAGCTGTTTTTT.

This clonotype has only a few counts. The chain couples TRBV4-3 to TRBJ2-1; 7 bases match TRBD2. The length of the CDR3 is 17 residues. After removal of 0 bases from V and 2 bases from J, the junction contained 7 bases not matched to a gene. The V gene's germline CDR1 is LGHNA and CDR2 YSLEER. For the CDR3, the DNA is TGCGCCAGCAGCCAAGATTTCAGTACTAGCGCCTACAATGAGCAGTTCTTC. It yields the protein CASSQDFSTSAYNEQFF.